Below are 3 T cell receptor beta chains sequenced from a single sample in a study of blood T cell repertoires in COVID-19 (TCRdb year 2020). Receptor libraries were prepared by the immunoSEQ multiplex PCR assay. TCRdb provides this immuneACCESS table in a form limited to in-frame rearrangements. Some clones are lacking; in checked studies, under half of them reflect an unresolved V gene, and why the rest are absent is not known. This sample lists roughly 260,000 clones; approximately 85% were detected once. In total, the top ten clones hold about 1.9% of the sample. Sequences were obtained from PBMCs or T cells enriched from blood (not recorded which). Receptors originate from a woman aged 45-59 years who had recovered from COVID-19.

In the case of this clone: The sample carries other DNA sequences with the same CDR3. This chain uses TRBV7-9 with TRBJ2-1; TRBD2 matches 12 bases. This CDR3 is built from 15 residues. In germline, CDR1 is SEHNR, CDR2 FQNEAQ (reference sequence). V lost 5 bases and J lost 4; bases outside the gene matches: 3. The CDR3 coding sequence is TGTGCCAGCAGCCCAGGGACTAGCGGGTACAATGAGCAGTTCTTC. Its translation is CASSPGTSGYNEQFF.

The chain employs TRBV9 and TRBJ2-5, with 7 bases aligning to TRBD1. The CDR3 is 14 residues long. The germline V gene encodes CDR1 SGDLS and CDR2 YYNGEE. With V trimmed by 4 bases and J by 4 bases, 7 bases remained unmatched. The CDR3 DNA reads TGTGCCAGCAGCCCACCGGGACAGAGAGAGACCCAGTACTTC. It yields the protein CASSPPGQRETQYF.

V gene TRBV5-1 combines with J gene TRBJ2-5, with 8 bases matching TRBD1. The CDR3 totals 16 residues. The trim removed 2 bases at V and 5 bases at J, leaving 11 bases unmatched. From germline, CDR1 is SGHRS and CDR2 YFSETQ. In DNA form, the CDR3 reads TGCGCCAGCAGCTTAGAGGGACAGGTGATTCGGGAGACCCAGTACTTC. Amino acids: CASSLEGQVIRETQYF.